This TCR beta chain was captured by sequencing in a study of blood T cell repertoires in COVID-19. Study background: T cells, B-cell-depleted T cells, or PBMCs supplied cDNA or gDNA.

Authors' data handling: Estimated nucleated cell counts came from reference gene primer amplification. TCRdb keeps only in-frame clones here, not all; method: immunoSEQ multiplex PCR. That table furnishes V, J and clone size, whereas the DNA furnished D and trimming. Of 300,000 to 350,000 clones in the sample, over 80% were seen once. Trimming shortened V by 1 base and J by 5 bases, and 9 bases separated the two germline ends. Germline V gene data show CDR1 as SEHNR and CDR2 as FQNEAQ (reference sequence). The CDR3 runs 13 residues. As to this clone: In the same sample, other DNA sequences code for this CDR3.

Study members were between roughly 18 and 89 years old and lived in some 22 US regions. Participants had their cohort set by participant-reported clinical history. The V and J genes are TRBV7-9 and TRBJ2-7; tentatively, D is TRBD1 (6 bases). The sequenced sample consisted of PBMCs or T cells enriched from blood (not recorded which). The TCR comes from a man younger than 45 who had recovered from COVID-19. The CDR3 DNA sequence: TGTGCCAGCAGCTTAGGGAACAGGGACGAGCAGTACTTC. This codes for CASSLGNRDEQYF. Full variable domain (remainder filled in from reference TRBV7-9 and TRBJ2-7): DTGVSQNPRHKITKRGQNVTFRCDPISEHNRLYWYRQTLGQGPEFLTYFQNEAQLEKSRLLSDRFSAERPKGSFSTLEIQRTEQGDSAMYLCASSLGNRDEQYFGPGTRLTVT.